The source of this TCR beta chain is a study of blood T cell repertoires in COVID-19. In the study overall: Samples of COVID-19 (acute and convalescent) were obtained from the United States, Italy and Spain. Sources were T cells, B-cell-depleted T cells, or PBMCs; the material itself was cDNA or gDNA.

Authors' data handling: Nucleated cell number was recorded as an estimate derived from reference gene primer amplification. TCRdb's copy holds only in-frame clones and misses some; the assay was immunoSEQ multiplex PCR. The V and J calls and the clone size are those of that table, but D and trimming were determined from the DNA. The data contain approximately 70,000 clones, roughly 79% of them singletons. Germline V lookup: CDR1 SNHLY, CDR2 FYNNEI. V lost 8 bases and J lost 1; bases outside the gene matches: 7. CDR3 length: 14 amino acids. This receptor was taken from an older woman with acute or convalescent COVID-19. What was sequenced was peripheral blood. The chain couples TRBV2 to TRBJ1-2, with 7 bases aligning to TRBD1. The CDR3 is CASDTGAGNYGYTF. The CDR3 DNA sequence: TGTGCCAGCGACACAGGGGCGGGTAACTATGGCTACACCTTC.